The entry below describes one TCR beta chain. This entry comes from a study of blood T cell repertoires in COVID-19. Looking at the study overall: Spain, Italy and the United States supplied samples that represented acute and convalescent COVID-19.

The CDR3 covers 14 residues. Per germline, CDR1 SGHRS and CDR2 YFSETQ. V was pared by 0 bases and J by 1 base, with 7 bases between. Original analysis: It was from reference gene primer amplification that nucleated cell counts were estimated. The protocol was immunoSEQ multiplex PCR, while the TCRdb copy is restricted to in-frame clones and leaves out a portion. That table is the source of V, J and clone size, and D and trimming were worked out from the DNA. Found here are approximately 100,000 clones, around 80% of them singletons; the top ten hold 20%. Input material: peripheral blood. The sequence was obtained from a man aged 70-80 years with active or convalescent COVID-19. The chain combines TRBV5-1 with TRBJ1-1; D gene unclear. CDR3 nucleotide sequence: TGCGCCAGCAGCTTGGTTCAGGAGAACACTGAAGCTTTCTTT. Translation gives CASSLVQENTEAFF.